This TCR beta chain was obtained from a study of response to subunit inactivated influenza vaccine. V lost 3 bases, J lost 8 bases, and 11 bases lay in between. Germline V gene sequence: CDR1 SNHLY, CDR2 FYNNEI. The CDR3 spans 13 residues. Whole-study findings and limits: The authors put forward the suggestion that each seasonal influenza vaccination may bring in only a limited number of new T cells.

TCRdb re-analysed the RT-PCR reads in MiXCR, keeping a single row per CDR3 protein. The sample includes a few hundred thousand distinct CDR3 sequences, 12% to 15% seen only once; the top ten take around 10%. This clonotype was detected only a few times. Its antigen is currently unknown. This sequence was found in a man aged 45-65 years who received an inactivated influenza vaccine. The gene calls are TRBV2 and TRBJ1-5, with D possibly being TRBD1 (5 bases). This material consisted of PBMCs from blood, taken 11 to 12 days after vaccination. CDR3 in amino acids: CASSDSGFEPQHF. CDR3 in DNA: TGTGCCAGCAGTGATTCAGGGTTCGAGCCCCAGCATTTT. Looking up the rest from reference TRBV2 and TRBJ1-5 gives the full variable domain: EPEVTQTPSHQVTQMGQEVILRCVPISNHLYFYWYRQILGQKVEFLVSFYNNEISEKSEIFDDQFSVERPDGSNFTLKIRSTKLEDSAMYFCASSDSGFEPQHFGDGTRLSIL.